A selection of T cell receptor beta chains follows, all from one sample in a study of T cells in Graves' hyperthyroidism and ophthalmopathy. TCRdb recomputed calls from the multiplex PCR reads with MiXCR, one row per CDR3 protein. The sample has some 500,000 distinct CDR3 sequences; around 14% are singletons. Sequenced: blood. All receptors come from a young woman with Graves' hyperthyroidism. Each CDR3 is given with its conserved first and last residue. D genes are given only for firm matches. Size values are once, few and many counts, or a class for expanded clones, and some rows have none.

CDR3,V,D,size
CASSLVRESPLHF,TRBV12-3/TRBV12-4,.,many
CASSQGSGNYGYTF,TRBV3-1,.,.
CASSPLVPSGDTGELFF,TRBV28,.,.
CASSIAEGVTEAFF,TRBV19,.,few
CASSGEQGEVAFF,TRBV5-1,TRBD1,few
CASSVTPTGAEKLFF,TRBV11-1,TRBD1,many
CAWSVMGPSYGYTF,TRBV30,.,many
CATALGISYEQYF,TRBV12-3/TRBV12-4,.,many
CASSADRGWTGELFF,TRBV2,TRBD1,many
CASSLEGLAGGPVTDTQYF,TRBV5-1,TRBD2,.
CATSGPGRTQYF,TRBV24-1,.,.
CASLEAWGRRENRAGELFF,TRBV6-2/TRBV6-3,TRBD2,many
CSARRETYEQYF,TRBV29-1,.,many
CASSFVRGEYTGELFF,TRBV28,TRBD2,many
CSARQFNTGRGQPQHF,TRBV20-1,.,.
CAAGGNYGYTF,TRBV10-3,.,many
CASIRPQGSTEAFF,TRBV28,.,many
CASRGRGQGTQPQHF,TRBV27,.,many
CAISEIPGQGIYEQYF,TRBV10-3,TRBD1,many
CASSDTGGAGANVLTF,TRBV12-3/TRBV12-4,TRBD1,many
CATSDLVGQVASNQPQHF,TRBV24-1,TRBD1,few
CASSLNRDEEAFF,TRBV7-2,.,many
CASSVASTQETQYF,TRBV9,.,many
CAISAGAGPYNEQFF,TRBV10-3,.,many
CASRAAWSSYNEQFF,TRBV30,.,many
CASSAEPTSGNTIYF,TRBV5-4,.,few
CASSLLTTDTQYF,TRBV7-8,.,many
CASSLTGGTYEQYF,TRBV7-3,TRBD1,many
CASSLRTESDSNQPQHF,TRBV18,.,few
CASSLGAGAGEKLFF,TRBV7-6,.,many
CASSELGLLLHEQYF,TRBV2,.,many
CASRRRAGEVDTQYF,TRBV2,.,once
CASSGSARANYGYTF,TRBV2,.,many
CASSGPLGATYEQYF,TRBV3-1,.,many
CASSFHYPPGLLYNEQFF,TRBV5-1,TRBD2,many
CASRRLGGDTQYF,TRBV7-9,.,.
CASSSPSLAGVMYKQFF,TRBV7-2,TRBD2,few
CASSWPGQGFYEQYF,TRBV11-3,TRBD1,.
CASSHLDQPQHF,TRBV3-1,.,many
CSVAGASQPQHF,TRBV20-1,.,many
CASILKVSDGGELFF,TRBV7-6,.,.
CASRTTHTGGAYGYTF,TRBV19,.,many
CASSLEGLADGELFF,TRBV11-3,TRBD2,few
CASSLDRDRVSPLHF,TRBV11-2,TRBD1,many
CASSFRPGLAGGEDTQYF,TRBV12-3/TRBV12-4,TRBD2,.
CSARAPGQGRHEQYF,TRBV20-1,TRBD1,.
CAIRPAGGSYNEQFF,TRBV10-3,TRBD2,many
CASPRLSGPLNTEAFF,TRBV7-9,.,many
CSARDPSGRDDTLQFF,TRBV20-1,TRBD2,few
CATSVNQERNQPQHF,TRBV19,.,few
CASSSPDSHQPQHF,TRBV7-2,.,.
CASSLGGHRNIQYF,TRBV28,.,.
CAWSVGLAGDTDTQYF,TRBV30,TRBD2,many
CASSYRTGNEAFF,TRBV3-1,TRBD1,once